This T cell receptor (beta chain) originates from a study of T cells in narcolepsy. This clone has only one observation. What it recognizes is unknown. Regarding the study as a whole: Some memory CD4+ repertoires had no autoreactive clone sequences. Healthy controls reportedly lacked the autoreactive clonotypes serially found in patients' blood.

Assay: immunoSEQ multiplex PCR; the TCRdb copy retains only in-frame clones and omits some. The sample has about 34,000 clones; around 83% are singletons. This receptor was identified in a human donor with narcolepsy. Sequencing used CD45RA- memory CD4+ T cells from PBMCs.

The CDR3 loop is CASSPRGTGVYYGYTF. DNA for the CDR3: TGTGCCAGCAGCCCACGCGGGACAGGGGTATACTATGGCTACACCTTC. The V and J genes are TRBV27 and TRBJ1-2; 10 nucleotides align to TRBD1. Trimming cost V 6 bases and J 3 bases; bases outside gene matches: 10. The CDR3 extends over 16 amino acids. Germline values: CDR1 MNHEY, CDR2 SMNVEV (reference sequence).